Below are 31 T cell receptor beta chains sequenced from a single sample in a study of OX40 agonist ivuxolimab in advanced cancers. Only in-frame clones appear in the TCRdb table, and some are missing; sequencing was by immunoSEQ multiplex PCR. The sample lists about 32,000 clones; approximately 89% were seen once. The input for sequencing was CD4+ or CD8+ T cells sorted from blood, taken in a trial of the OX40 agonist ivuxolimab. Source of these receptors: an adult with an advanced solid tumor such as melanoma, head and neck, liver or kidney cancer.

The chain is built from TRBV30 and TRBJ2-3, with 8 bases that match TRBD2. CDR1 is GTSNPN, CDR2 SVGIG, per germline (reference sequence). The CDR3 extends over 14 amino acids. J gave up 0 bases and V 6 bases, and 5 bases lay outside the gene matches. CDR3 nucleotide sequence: TGTGCCTGCGGGGGGGGGACTAGCACAGATACGCAGTATTTT. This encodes CACGGGTSTDTQYF.

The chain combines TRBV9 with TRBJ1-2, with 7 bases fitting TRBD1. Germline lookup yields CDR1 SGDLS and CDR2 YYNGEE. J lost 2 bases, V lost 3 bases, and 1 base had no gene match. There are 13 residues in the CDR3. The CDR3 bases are TGTGCCAGCAGCGGAGGGGGCAACTATGGCTACACCTTC. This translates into CASSGGGNYGYTF.

The CDR3 sequence: CAWSTSGIYNEQFF. In DNA, the CDR3 is TGTGCCTGGAGTACTAGCGGGATTTACAATGAGCAGTTCTTC. This rearrangement joins TRBV30 to TRBJ2-1; 10 nucleotides align to TRBD2. The germline V gene has CDR1 GTSNPN and CDR2 SVGIG (reference sequence). The CDR3 covers 14 residues. The trim removed 2 bases at V and 4 bases at J, leaving 2 bases unmatched.

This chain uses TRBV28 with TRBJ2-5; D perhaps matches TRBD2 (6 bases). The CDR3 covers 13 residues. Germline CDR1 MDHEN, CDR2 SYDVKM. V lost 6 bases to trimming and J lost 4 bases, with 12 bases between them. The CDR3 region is CASRNRDSETQYF. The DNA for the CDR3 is TGTGCCAGCAGAAACCGGGACTCAGAGACCCAGTACTTC.

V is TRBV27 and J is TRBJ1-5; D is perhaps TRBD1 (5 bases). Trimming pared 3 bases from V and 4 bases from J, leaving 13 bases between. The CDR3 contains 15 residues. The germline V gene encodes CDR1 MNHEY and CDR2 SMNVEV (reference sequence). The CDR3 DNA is TGTGCCAGCAGTTTCACCGGTAGGGGAAATCAGCCCCAGCATTTT. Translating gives CASSFTGRGNQPQHF.

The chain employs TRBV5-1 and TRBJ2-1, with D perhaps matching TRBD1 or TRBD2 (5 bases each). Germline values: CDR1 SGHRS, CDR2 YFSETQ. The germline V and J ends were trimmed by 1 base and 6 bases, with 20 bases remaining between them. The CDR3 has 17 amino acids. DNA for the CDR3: TGCGCCAGCAGCTTGTTATCCCCCGGGGCAGCCGGCAATGAGCAGTTCTTC. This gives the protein CASSLLSPGAAGNEQFF.

The CDR3 sequence: CASSLITSDNEQFF. The CDR3 nucleotides are TGTGCCAGCAGTTTGATTACGTCGGACAATGAGCAGTTCTTC. The chain links TRBV28 to TRBJ2-1; unclear D gene. The ends were cut back, 3 bases at V and 5 bases at J, with 11 bases in the middle. CDR3 size: 14 residues. Germline V gene data show CDR1 as MDHEN and CDR2 as SYDVKM. Full variable domain (rest looked up from reference TRBV28 and TRBJ2-1): DVKVTQSSRYLVKRTGEKVFLECVQDMDHENMFWYRQDPGLGLRLIYFSYDVKMKEKGDIPEGYSVSREKKERFSLILESASTNQTSMYLCASSLITSDNEQFFGPGTRLTVL.

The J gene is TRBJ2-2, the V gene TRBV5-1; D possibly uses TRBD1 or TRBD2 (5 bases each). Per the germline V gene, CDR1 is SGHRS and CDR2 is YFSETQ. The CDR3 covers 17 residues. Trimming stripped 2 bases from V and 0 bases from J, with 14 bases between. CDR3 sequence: CASSFGVGRANTGELFF. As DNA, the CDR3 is TGCGCCAGCAGCTTTGGGGTGGGACGAGCGAACACCGGGGAGCTGTTTTTT.

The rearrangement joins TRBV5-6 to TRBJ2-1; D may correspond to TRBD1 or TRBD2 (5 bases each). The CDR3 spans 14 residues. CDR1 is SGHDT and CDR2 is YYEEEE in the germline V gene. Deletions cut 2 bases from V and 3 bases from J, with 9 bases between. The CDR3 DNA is TGTGCCAGCAGCTTTGGGGCGGGCTACAATGAGCAGTTCTTC. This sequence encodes CASSFGAGYNEQFF.

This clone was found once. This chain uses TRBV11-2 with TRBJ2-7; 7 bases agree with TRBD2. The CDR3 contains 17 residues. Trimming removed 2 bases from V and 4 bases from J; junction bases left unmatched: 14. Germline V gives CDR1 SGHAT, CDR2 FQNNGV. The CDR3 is CASSLRAGNPFVYEQYF. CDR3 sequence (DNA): TGTGCCAGCAGCTTACGAGCGGGGAATCCCTTTGTATACGAGCAGTACTTC.

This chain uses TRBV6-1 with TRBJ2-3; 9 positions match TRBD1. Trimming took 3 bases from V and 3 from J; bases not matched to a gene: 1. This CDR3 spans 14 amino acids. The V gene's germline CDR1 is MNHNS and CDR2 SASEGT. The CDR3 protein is CASSEGQGTDTQYF. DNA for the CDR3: TGTGCCAGCAGTGAGGGACAGGGAACAGATACGCAGTATTTT.

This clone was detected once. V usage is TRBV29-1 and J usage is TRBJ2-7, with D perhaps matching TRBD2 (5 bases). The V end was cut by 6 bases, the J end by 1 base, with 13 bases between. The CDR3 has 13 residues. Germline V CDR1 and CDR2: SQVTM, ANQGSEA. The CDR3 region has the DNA TGCAGCGTGCAACCGGAGGAGTCCTACGAGCAGTACTTC. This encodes CSVQPEESYEQYF.

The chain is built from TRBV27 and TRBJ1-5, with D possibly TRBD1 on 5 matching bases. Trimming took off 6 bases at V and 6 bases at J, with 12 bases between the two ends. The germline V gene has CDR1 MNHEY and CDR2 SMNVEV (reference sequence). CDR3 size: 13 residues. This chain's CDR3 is CASSPPGFQPQHF. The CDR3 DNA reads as TGTGCCAGCAGCCCTCCAGGGTTTCAGCCCCAGCATTTT.

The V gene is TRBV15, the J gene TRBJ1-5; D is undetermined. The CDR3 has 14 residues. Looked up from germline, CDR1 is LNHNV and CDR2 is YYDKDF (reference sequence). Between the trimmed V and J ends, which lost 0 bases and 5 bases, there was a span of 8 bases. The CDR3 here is CATSRDMGDQPQHF. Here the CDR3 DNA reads TGTGCCACCAGCAGAGATATGGGAGATCAGCCCCAGCATTTT.

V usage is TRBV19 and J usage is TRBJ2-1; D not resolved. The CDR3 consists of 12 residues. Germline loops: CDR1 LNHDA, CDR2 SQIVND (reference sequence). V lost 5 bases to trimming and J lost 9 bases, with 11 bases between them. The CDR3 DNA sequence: TGTGCCAGTAGTCCTGGGATAAGTGAGCAGTTCTTC. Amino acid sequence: CASSPGISEQFF. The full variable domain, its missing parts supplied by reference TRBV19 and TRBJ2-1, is DGGITQSPKYLFRKEGQNVTLSCEQNLNHDAMYWYRQDPGQGLRLIYYSQIVNDFQKGDIAEGYSVSREKKESFPLTVTSAQKNPTAFYLCASSPGISEQFFGPGTRLTVL.

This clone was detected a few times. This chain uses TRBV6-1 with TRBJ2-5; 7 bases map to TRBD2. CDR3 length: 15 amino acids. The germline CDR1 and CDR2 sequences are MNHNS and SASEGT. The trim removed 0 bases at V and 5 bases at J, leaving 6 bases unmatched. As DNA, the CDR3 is TGTGCCAGCAGTGAAGCGGTACTAGCGCGTGAGACCCAGTACTTC. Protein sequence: CASSEAVLARETQYF.

The CDR3 loop is CASSSLNQPQHF. The DNA for the CDR3 is TGTGCCAGCAGCAGCTTAAATCAGCCCCAGCATTTT. This chain links TRBV5-6 with TRBJ1-5; D is unresolved. V shed 4 bases and J shed 4 bases, with 6 bases lying between them. Germline V gives CDR1 SGHDT, CDR2 YYEEEE. The CDR3 spans 12 residues.

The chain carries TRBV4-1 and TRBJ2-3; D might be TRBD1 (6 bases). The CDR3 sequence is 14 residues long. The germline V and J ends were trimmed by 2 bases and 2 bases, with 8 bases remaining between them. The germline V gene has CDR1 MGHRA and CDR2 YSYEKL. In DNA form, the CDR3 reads TGCGCCAGCAGCCAAACAGGGCTCACAGATACGCAGTATTTT. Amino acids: CASSQTGLTDTQYF.

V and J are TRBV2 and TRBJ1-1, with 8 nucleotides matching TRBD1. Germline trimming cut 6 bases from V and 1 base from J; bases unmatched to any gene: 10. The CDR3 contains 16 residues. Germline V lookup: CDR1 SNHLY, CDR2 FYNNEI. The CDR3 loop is CASSTTRTGKNTEAFF. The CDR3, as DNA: TGTGCCAGCAGCACAACCCGGACAGGGAAGAACACTGAAGCTTTCTTT.

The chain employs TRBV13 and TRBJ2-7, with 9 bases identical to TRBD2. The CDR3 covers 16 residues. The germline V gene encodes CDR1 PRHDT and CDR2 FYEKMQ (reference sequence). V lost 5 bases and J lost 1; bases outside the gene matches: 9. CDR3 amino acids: CASSKGASGTSYEQYF. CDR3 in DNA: TGTGCCAGCAGCAAGGGGGCTAGCGGGACGTCCTACGAGCAGTACTTC.

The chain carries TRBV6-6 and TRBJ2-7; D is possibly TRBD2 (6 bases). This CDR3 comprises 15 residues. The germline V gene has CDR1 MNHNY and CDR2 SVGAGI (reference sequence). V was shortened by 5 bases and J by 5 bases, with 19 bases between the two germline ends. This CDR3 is CASSLGRGPRNEQYF. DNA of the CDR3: TGTGCCAGCAGTCTCGGGCGGGGCCCCCGGAACGAGCAGTACTTC.

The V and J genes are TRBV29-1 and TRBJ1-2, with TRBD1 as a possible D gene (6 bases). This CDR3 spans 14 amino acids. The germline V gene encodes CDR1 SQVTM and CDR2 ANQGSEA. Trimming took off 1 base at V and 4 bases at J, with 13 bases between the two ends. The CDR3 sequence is CSVEGGANPYGYTF. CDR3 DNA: TGCAGCGTTGAAGGGGGGGCAAACCCCTATGGCTACACCTTC.

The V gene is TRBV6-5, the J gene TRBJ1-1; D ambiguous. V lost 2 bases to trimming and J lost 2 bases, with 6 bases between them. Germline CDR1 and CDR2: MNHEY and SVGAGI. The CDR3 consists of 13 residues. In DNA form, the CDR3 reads TGTGCCAGCAGTTACCTAGTTAACACTGAAGCTTTCTTT. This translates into CASSYLVNTEAFF.

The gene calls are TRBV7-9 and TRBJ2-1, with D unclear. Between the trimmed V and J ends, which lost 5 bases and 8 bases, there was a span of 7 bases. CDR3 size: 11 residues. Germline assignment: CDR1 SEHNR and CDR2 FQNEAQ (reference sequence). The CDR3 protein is CASSGVDEQFF. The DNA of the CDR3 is TGTGCCAGCAGCGGGGTGGATGAGCAGTTCTTC.

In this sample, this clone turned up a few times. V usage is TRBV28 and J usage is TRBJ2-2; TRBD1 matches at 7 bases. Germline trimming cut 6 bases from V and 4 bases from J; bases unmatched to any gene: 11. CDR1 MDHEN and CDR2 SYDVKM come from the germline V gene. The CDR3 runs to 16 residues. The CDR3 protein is CASSHRRTGITGELFF. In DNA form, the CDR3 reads TGTGCCAGCAGCCATCGACGGACAGGAATCACCGGGGAGCTGTTTTTT.

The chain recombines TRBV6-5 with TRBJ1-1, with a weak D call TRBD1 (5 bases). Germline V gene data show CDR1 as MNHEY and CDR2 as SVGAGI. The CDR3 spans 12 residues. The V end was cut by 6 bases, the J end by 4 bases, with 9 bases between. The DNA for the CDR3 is TGTGCCAGCAGAAGAGGGGCCACTGAAGCTTTCTTT. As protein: CASRRGATEAFF.

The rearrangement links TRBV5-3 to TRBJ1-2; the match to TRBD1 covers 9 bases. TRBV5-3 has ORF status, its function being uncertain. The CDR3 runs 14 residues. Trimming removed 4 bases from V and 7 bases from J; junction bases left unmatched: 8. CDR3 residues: CARSTQQGARGYTF. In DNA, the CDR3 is TGTGCCAGAAGCACTCAACAGGGGGCGCGTGGCTACACCTTC.

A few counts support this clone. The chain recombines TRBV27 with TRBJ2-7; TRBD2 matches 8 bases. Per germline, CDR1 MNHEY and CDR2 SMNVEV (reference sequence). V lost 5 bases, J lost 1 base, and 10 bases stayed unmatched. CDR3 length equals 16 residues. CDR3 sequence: CASSPPGGGFSYEQYF. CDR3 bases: TGTGCCAGCAGTCCCCCAGGCGGGGGGTTTTCCTACGAGCAGTACTTC.

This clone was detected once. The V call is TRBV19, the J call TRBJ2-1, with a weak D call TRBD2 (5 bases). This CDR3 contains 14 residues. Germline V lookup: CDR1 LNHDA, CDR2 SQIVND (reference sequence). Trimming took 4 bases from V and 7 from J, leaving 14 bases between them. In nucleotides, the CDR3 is TGTGCCAGTAGTACTAACGAAGGCGGGAATGAGCAGTTCTTC. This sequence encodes CASSTNEGGNEQFF.

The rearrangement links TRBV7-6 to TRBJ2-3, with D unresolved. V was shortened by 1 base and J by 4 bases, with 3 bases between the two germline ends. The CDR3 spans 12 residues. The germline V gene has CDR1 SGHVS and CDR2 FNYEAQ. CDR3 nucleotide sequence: TGTGCCAGCAGCTTAGACGCAGATACGCAGTATTTT. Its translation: CASSLDADTQYF.

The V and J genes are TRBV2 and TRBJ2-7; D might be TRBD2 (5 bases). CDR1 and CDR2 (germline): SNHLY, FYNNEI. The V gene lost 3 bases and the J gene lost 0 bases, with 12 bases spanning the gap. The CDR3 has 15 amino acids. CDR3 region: CASSEERRTSYEQYF. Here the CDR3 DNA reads TGTGCCAGCAGTGAGGAGAGGAGGACCTCCTACGAGCAGTACTTC.